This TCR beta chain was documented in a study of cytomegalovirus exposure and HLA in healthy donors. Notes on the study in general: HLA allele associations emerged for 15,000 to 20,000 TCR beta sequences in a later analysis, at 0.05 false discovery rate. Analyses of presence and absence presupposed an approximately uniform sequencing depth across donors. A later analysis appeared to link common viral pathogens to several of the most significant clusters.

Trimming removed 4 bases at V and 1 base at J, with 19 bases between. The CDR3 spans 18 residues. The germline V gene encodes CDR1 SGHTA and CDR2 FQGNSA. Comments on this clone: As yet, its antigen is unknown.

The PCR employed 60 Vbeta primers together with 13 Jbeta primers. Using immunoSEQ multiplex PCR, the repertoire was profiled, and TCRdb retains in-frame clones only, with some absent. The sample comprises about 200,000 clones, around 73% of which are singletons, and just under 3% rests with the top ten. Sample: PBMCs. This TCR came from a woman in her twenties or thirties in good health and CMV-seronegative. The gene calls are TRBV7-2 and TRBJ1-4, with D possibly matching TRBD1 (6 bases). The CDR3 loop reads CASSSLARGSITNEKLFF. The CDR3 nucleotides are TGTGCCAGCAGCTCCCTAGCCAGGGGCTCCATAACTAATGAAAAACTGTTTTTT.